This T cell receptor (beta chain) is from a study of T cell clonality in common variable immunodeficiency. Both groups were predominantly of Caucasian heritage. The table came from immunoSEQ multiplex PCR; TCRdb's copy has only in-frame clones and leaves some out. This repertoire holds around 50,000 clones, and none appear only once. At least ten counts were recorded for this clone. Sequencing was performed on peripheral blood mononuclear cells. This TCR derives from a person between 18 and 75 years old in good health.

Partial CDR3 DNA: TGCGCCAGCAGCTCATCCGGGACAGGGGGTCACGAG. Encoded protein: CASSSSGTGGHE. The full CDR3 protein reads CASSSSGTGGHEQYF. The rearrangement uses TRBV5-1 and TRBJ2-7; 11 nucleotides agree with TRBD1. Sequencing ends 3 residues short of the CDR3 end; the germline J gene provides the rest. Germline CDR1 is SGHRS and CDR2 is YFSETQ. The CDR3 covers 15 residues. J lost 5 bases, V lost 3 bases, and 7 bases had no gene match.